This TCR beta chain is drawn from a study of control samples from healthy donors and cancer patients. Here immunoSEQ multiplex PCR was the method, and the copy in TCRdb shows in-frame clones only, minus some. The sample contains under 150,000 clones, around 90% of which appear only once. Germline values: CDR1 LNHDA, CDR2 SQIVND (reference sequence). Trimming shortened V by 4 bases and J by 11 bases, and 10 bases separated the two germline ends. This CDR3 has 11 amino acids. The sequence came from a woman between 70 and 85 years old in good health. The source material was blood. V is TRBV19 and J is TRBJ2-3, with a possible D match to TRBD2 (6 bases). The CDR3 DNA sequence: TGTGCCAGTAGTACGGACGGGGGGCAGTATTTT. Translation gives CASSTDGGQYF.